This T cell receptor beta chain was sequenced in a study of human T cells and chemical hapten exposure. In this sample, this clonotype turned up many times. The junction and the germline gene differ at one end; a read error may be behind it. CDR3 size: 12 residues. The germline V gene encodes CDR1 SGHDT and CDR2 YYEEEE. Time point here: patch test 2, 6 weeks after DPC sensitization. Treatment denoted: therapeutic diphenylcyclopropenone sensitization with weekly scalp DPC. TCRdb reanalysed the RACE reads using MiXCR and keeps one entry per CDR3 protein. The table lists about 85,000 distinct CDR3 sequences, roughly 10% of them singletons.

The sequence came from a man aged 18 to 30 with alopecia areata. Some clones in this sample may be carry-over from other donors' samples. The input for sequencing was whole blood, taken in connection with sensitization to the hapten diphenylcyclopropenone (DPC). This sequence joins TRBV5-6 and TRBJ1-6; no definite D call. The CDR3 spells CASSLINSALHF. DNA of the CDR3: TGTGCCAGCAGCCTCATAAATTCAGCCCTCCACTTT.